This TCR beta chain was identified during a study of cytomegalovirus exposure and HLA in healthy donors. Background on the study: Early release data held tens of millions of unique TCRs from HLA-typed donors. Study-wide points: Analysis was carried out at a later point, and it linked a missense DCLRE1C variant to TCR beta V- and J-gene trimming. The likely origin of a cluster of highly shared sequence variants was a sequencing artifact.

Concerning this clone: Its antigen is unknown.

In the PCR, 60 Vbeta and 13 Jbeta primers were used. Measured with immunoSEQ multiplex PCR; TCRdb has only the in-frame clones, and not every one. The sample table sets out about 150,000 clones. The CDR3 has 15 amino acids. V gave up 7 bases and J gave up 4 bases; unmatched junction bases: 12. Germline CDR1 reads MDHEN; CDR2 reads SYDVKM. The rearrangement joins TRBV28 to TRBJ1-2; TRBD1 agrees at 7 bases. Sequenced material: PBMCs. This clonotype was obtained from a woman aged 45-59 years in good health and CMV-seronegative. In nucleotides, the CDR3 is TGTGCCAGCACCTTAATCTCCGACAGGGCCTATGGCTACACCTTC. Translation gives CASTLISDRAYGYTF.